The subject of this entry is one T cell receptor (beta chain). Its matching antigen is unknown. The data belong to a study of graft-versus-host responses after intestinal transplantation. Some clones are missing from TCRdb's copy, which holds only in-frame ones; the method was immunoSEQ multiplex PCR. Among roughly 100,000 clones listed, 80% to 95% were seen once. The V and J ends lost 5 bases and 7 bases, in that order; junction bases with no gene match: 7. Germline CDR1 MNHEY, CDR2 SMNVEV (reference sequence). This CDR3 has 14 amino acids. This clonotype was sampled from a human donor who received an intestinal transplant. Sequenced material: unstimulated CD8+ T cells sorted from spleen or lymph node cells, taken before intestinal transplant. The chain joins TRBV27 to TRBJ2-1, with 8 bases aligning to TRBD2. The CDR3 bases are TGTGCCAGCAGTCCGGGACTAGAGGGGAATGAGCAGTTCTTC. It codes for CASSPGLEGNEQFF.